The 3 T cell receptor beta chains below all came from one sample that was sequenced in a study of graft-versus-host responses after intestinal transplantation. TCRdb keeps only in-frame clones here, not all; method: immunoSEQ multiplex PCR. In the table there are just over 20,000 clones, approximately 89% of which are singletons. This specimen consisted of PBMCs, obtained roughly 64 days after intestinal transplantation. These receptors were collected from a human patient who received an intestinal transplant, so some T cells may come from the graft donor.

The rearrangement uses TRBV6-1 and TRBJ2-3, with 8 bases matching TRBD2. The germline CDR1 and CDR2 sequences are MNHNS and SASEGT. Trimming took 11 bases from V and 2 from J; bases not matched to a gene: 9. The CDR3 sequence is 14 residues long. The CDR3 DNA follows: TGTGCCGGCGCGCGGGGGGCCTACACAGATACGCAGTATTTT. The encoded protein is CAGARGAYTDTQYF.

The V call is TRBV7-6, the J call TRBJ2-3; TRBD2 aligns across 8 bases. From germline, CDR1 is SGHVS and CDR2 FNYEAQ. V gave up 6 bases and J gave up 2 bases; unmatched junction bases: 10. The CDR3 loop spans 16 amino acids. CDR3 sequence (DNA): TGTGCCAGCAGTTTGGATGCGGGGGGCCCCACAGATACGCAGTATTTT. Protein product: CASSLDAGGPTDTQYF.

The rearrangement joins TRBV30 to TRBJ1-2; 10 nucleotides align to TRBD1. Germline-derived CDR1 and CDR2 are GTSNPN and SVGIG (reference sequence). The CDR3 length is 14 residues. Germline trimming cut 4 bases from V and 4 bases from J; bases unmatched to any gene: 6. The CDR3 DNA reads TGTGCCTGGACTATAGGGACAGGGGCCTATGGCTACACCTTC. Residues: CAWTIGTGAYGYTF. Full variable domain (rest looked up from reference TRBV30 and TRBJ1-2): SQTIHQWPATLVQPVGSPLSLECTVEGTSNPNLYWYRQAAGRGLQLLFYSVGIGQISSEVPQNLSASRPQDRQFILSSKKLLLSDSGFYLCAWTIGTGAYGYTFGSGTRLTVV.